A few counts support the clone carrying this T cell receptor (beta chain). Its cognate antigen is unknown. This sample is part of a study of shared clonotypes between healthy human individuals. Study conclusions and caveats: Naive subsets, compared against memory subsets, generally had larger estimated richness values.

Authors' processing steps: Filtering of immunoSEQ junctional sequences could not match full-length read filtering. Sequenced by immunoSEQ multiplex PCR; TCRdb stores in-frame clones only, minus some. Clone size and the V and J calls come from that table; the DNA yielded D and trimming. The table lists approximately 1.1 million clones, around 78% of them singletons. Trimming pared 0 bases from V and 4 bases from J, leaving 13 bases between. This CDR3 is 15 amino acids long. Looked up from germline, CDR1 is SGHDN and CDR2 is FVKESK. Sequences were obtained from memory CD4+ T cells from PBMCs. This sample's subset: CD45RA-negative fraction. This clonotype was sampled from a young man in good health. Some clones in this sample may be carry-over from other donors' samples. The rearrangement joins TRBV14 to TRBJ2-7; D ambiguous. In DNA, the CDR3 is TGTGCCAGCAGCCAAGATCTGGCCAGGAGTTACGAGCAGTACTTC. It specifies CASSQDLARSYEQYF.